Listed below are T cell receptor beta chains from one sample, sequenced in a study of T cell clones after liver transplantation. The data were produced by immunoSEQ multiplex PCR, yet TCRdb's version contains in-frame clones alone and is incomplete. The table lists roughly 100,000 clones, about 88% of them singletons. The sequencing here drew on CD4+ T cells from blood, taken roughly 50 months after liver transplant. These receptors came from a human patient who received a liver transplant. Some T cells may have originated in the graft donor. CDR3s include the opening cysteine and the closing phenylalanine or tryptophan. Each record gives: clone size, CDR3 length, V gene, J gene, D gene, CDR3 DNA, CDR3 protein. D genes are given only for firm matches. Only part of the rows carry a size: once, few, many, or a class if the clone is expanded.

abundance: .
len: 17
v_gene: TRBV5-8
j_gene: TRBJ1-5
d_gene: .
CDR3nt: TGTGCCAGCAGCCGAGGAAAGGGACCGAAGAACAATCAGCCCCAGCATTTT
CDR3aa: CASSRGKGPKNNQPQHF

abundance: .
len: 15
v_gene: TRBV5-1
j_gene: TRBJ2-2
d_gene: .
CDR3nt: TGCGCCAGCAGCTTGGATGGCCAGGGGCCCCGGGAGCTGTTTTTT
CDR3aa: CASSLDGQGPRELFF

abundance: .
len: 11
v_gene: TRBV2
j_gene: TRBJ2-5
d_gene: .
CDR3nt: TGTGCCAGCAGTGAATGGGAGACCCAGTACTTC
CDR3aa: CASSEWETQYF

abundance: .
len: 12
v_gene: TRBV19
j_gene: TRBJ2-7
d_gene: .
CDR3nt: TGTGCCAGTAGTACACGACAGGACCTGAGGTACTTC
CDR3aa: CASSTRQDLRYF

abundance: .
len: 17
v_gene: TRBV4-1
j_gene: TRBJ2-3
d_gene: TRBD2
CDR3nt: TGCGCCAGCAGTTTCTCCGGGACTAGCGGGGGGGCAGATACGCAGTATTTT
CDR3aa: CASSFSGTSGGADTQYF

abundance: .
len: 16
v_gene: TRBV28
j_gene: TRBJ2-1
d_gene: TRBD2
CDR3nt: TGTGCCAGCAGACCCCGAACTAGCGGGAGGGCCCATGAGCAGTTCTTC
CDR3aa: CASRPRTSGRAHEQFF

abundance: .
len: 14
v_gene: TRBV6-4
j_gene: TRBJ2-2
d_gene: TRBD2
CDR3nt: TGTGCCACCTCCCGAGCGGGAGATCCTAGGGAGCTGTTTTTT
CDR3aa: CATSRAGDPRELFF

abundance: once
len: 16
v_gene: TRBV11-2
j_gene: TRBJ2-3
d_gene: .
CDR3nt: TGTGCCAGCACCCACCGAGGGACGGGTAGCACAGATACGCAGTATTTT
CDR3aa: CASTHRGTGSTDTQYF

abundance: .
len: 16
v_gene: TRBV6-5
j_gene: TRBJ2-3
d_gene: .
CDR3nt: TGTGCCAGCAGTTACTCGAGGTTTAGCGGAACAGATACGCAGTATTTT
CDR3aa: CASSYSRFSGTDTQYF

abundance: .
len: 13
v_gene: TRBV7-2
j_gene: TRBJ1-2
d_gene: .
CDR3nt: TGTGCCAGCAGCCCGCAAGCCCACTTGGGCTACACCTTC
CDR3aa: CASSPQAHLGYTF

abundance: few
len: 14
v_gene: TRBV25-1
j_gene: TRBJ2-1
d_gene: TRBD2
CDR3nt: TGTGCCAGCAGTGACAGCGGGAGGCGCGATGAGCAGTTCTTC
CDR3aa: CASSDSGRRDEQFF

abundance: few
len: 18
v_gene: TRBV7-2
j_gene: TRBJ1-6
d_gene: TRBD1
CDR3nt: TGTGCCAGCAGCCCCGGGACAGTCCTAAGCTCCTATAATTCACCCCTCCACTTT
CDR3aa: CASSPGTVLSSYNSPLHF

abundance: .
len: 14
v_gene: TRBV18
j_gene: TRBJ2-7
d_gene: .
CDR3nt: TGTGCCAGCTCACCAGAACAGGGATCGTACGAGCAGTACTTC
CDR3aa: CASSPEQGSYEQYF

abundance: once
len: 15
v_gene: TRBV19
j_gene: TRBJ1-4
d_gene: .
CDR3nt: TGTGCCAGTAGTGCCTACAGGGTGGGGGATGAAAAACTGTTTTTT
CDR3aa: CASSAYRVGDEKLFF

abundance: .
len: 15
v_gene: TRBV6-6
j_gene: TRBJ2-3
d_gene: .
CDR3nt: TGTGCCAGCAGTTACACGGCCCCTAGCACAGATACGCAGTATTTT
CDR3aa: CASSYTAPSTDTQYF

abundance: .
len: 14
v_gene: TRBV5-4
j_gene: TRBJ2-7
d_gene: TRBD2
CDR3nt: TGTGCCAGCAGCCCAGGACTAGCGGGCTTCGAGCAGTACTTC
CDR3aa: CASSPGLAGFEQYF

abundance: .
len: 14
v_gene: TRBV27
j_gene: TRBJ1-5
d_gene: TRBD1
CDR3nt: TGTGCCAGCAAGGTCAGGGGGACCAATCAGCCCCAGCATTTT
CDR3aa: CASKVRGTNQPQHF

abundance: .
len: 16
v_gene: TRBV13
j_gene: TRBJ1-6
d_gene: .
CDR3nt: TGTGCCAGCAGCTCTTCTTCCGGGGGTTCTAACTCACCCCTCCACTTT
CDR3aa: CASSSSSGGSNSPLHF

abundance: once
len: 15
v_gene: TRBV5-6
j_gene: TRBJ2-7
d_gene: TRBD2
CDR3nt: TGTGCCAGCAGCTTCCTAGCGGGGAGCTCCTACGAGCAGTACTTC
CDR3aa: CASSFLAGSSYEQYF

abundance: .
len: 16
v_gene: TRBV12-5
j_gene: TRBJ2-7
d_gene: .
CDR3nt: TGTGCTAGTGGTTTGGGGCAAAACGAGGGCACCTACGAGCAGTACTTC
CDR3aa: CASGLGQNEGTYEQYF

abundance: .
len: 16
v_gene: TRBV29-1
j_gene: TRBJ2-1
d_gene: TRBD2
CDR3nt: TGCAGCGAGCAGACGGGCCTAGCGGGGGGGCTTAGTGAGCAGTTCTTC
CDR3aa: CSEQTGLAGGLSEQFF

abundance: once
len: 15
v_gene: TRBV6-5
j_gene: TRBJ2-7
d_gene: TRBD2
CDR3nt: TGTGCCAGCAGTTCGGGTGGTAGCGGGAGGTCAGAGCAGTACTTC
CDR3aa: CASSSGGSGRSEQYF

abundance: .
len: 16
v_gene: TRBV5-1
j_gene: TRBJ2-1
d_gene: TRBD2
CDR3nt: TGCGCCAGCAGCTTGGGACTAGCGGGGGCCTACAATGAGCAGTTCTTC
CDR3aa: CASSLGLAGAYNEQFF

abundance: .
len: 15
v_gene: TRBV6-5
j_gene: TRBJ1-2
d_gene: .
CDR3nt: TGTGCCAGCAGTTACGGGGGGGCAGCTAACTATGGCTACACCTTC
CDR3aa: CASSYGGAANYGYTF

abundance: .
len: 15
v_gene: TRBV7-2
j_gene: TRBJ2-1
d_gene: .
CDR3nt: TGTGCCAGCAGTTCTACCATCCGGGACACCAATGAGCAGTTCTTC
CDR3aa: CASSSTIRDTNEQFF

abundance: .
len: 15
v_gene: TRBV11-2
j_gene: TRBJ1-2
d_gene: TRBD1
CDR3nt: TGTGCCAGCAGCCCGGGACAGGGATTATACTATGGCTACACCTTC
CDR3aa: CASSPGQGLYYGYTF

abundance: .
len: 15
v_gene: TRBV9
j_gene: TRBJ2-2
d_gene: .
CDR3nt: TGTGCCAGCAGCGTAGTTACCGGGAACACCGGGGAGCTGTTTTTT
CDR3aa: CASSVVTGNTGELFF

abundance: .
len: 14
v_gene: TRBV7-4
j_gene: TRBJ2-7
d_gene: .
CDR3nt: TGTGCCAGCAGCTTAGTTGTAGGAGACTACGAGCAGTACTTC
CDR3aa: CASSLVVGDYEQYF

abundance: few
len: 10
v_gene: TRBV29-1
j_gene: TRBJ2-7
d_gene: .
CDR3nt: TGCAGCGTTGGAACAGACGAGCAGTACTTC
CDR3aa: CSVGTDEQYF

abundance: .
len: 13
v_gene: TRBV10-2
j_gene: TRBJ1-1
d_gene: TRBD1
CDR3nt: TGCGCCAGCAGTAGTACAGGGGGCACTGAAGCTTTCTTT
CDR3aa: CASSSTGGTEAFF

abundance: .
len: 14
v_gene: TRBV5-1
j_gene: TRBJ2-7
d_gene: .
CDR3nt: TGCGCCAGCAGCTTGGGCAGTTGGGGGACCGAGCAGTACTTC
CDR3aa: CASSLGSWGTEQYF

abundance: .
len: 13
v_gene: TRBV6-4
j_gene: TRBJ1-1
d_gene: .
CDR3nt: TGTGCCAGCAGTGAGGCCCAGAACACTGAAGCTTTCTTT
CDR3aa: CASSEAQNTEAFF

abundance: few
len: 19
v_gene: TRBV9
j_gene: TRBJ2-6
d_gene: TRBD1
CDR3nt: TGTGCCAGCAGCGTAGGGTTCGGGACAGGGTTTAGTGGGGCCAACGTCCTGACTTTC
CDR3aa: CASSVGFGTGFSGANVLTF

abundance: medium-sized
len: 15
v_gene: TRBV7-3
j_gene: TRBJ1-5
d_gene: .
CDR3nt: TGTGCCAGCAGCTTAAGGGGTGATAGCAATCAGCCCCAGCATTTT
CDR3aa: CASSLRGDSNQPQHF

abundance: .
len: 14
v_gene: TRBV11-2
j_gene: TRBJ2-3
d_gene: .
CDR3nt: TGTGCCAGCAGAACCGAGCGGGGCACAGATACGCAGTATTTT
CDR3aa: CASRTERGTDTQYF

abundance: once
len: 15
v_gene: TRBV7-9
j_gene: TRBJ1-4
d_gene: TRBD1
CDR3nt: TGTGCCAGCAGCTTAGGGGACAGAACTAATGAAAAACTGTTTTTT
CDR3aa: CASSLGDRTNEKLFF

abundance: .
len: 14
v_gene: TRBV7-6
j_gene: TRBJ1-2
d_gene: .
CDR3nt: TGTGCCAGCAGCTTAAACAGGGATAACTATGGCTACACCTTC
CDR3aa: CASSLNRDNYGYTF

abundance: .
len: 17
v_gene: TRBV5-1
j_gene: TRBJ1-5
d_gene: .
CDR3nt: TGCGCCAGCAGCTTGGGAGGGGGGCCACTATCTAATCAGCCCCAGCATTTT
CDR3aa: CASSLGGGPLSNQPQHF

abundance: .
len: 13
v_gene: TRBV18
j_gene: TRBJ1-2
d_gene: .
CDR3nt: TGTGCCAGCTCACTTGCAGCGAACTATGGCTACACCTTC
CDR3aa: CASSLAANYGYTF

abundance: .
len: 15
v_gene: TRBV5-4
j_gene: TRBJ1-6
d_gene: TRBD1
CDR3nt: TGTGCCAGCAGCTTGAACAGGGGGATTAATTCACCCCTCCACTTT
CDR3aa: CASSLNRGINSPLHF

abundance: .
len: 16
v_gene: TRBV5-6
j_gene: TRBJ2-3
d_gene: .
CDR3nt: TGTGCCAGCAGCTTGGCCCGAGGGCTAGCCCAAGATACGCAGTATTTT
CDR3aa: CASSLARGLAQDTQYF

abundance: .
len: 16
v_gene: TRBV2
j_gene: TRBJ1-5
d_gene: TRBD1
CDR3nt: TGTGCCAGCAGTTTTACAGGGGCTATTGGCAATCAGCCCCAGCATTTT
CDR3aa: CASSFTGAIGNQPQHF

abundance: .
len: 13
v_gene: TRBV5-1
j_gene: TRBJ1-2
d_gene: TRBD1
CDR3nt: TGCGCCAGCACCCCCGGACAGGGTAATGGCTACACCTTC
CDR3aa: CASTPGQGNGYTF

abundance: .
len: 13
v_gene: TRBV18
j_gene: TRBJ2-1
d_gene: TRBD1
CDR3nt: TGTGCCAGCTCGCGACAGGGGGGGAATGAGCAGTTCTTC
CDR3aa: CASSRQGGNEQFF

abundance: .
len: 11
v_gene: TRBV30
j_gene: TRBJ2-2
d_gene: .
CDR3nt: TGTGCCTGGAGCGACCGCGGGGAGCTGTTTTTT
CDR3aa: CAWSDRGELFF

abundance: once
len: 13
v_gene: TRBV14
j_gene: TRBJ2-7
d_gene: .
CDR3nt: TGTGCCAGCAGCTCATATATCTCCTACGAGCAGTACTTC
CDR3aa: CASSSYISYEQYF

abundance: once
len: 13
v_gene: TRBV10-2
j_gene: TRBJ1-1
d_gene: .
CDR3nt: TGCGCCACCAGGGAAGGGTTTGGCACTGAAGCTTTCTTT
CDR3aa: CATREGFGTEAFF

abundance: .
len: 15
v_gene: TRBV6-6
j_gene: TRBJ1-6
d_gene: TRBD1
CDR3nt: TGTGCCAGCAATTCACAAGGGGGCGTAGGATCACCCCTCCACTTT
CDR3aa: CASNSQGGVGSPLHF

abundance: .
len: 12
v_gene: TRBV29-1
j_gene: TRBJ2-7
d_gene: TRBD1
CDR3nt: TGCAGCGTGGGACAGGTCTCCTACGAGCAGTACTTC
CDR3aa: CSVGQVSYEQYF